Listed below are T cell receptor beta chains from one sample, sequenced in a study of glioma-infiltrating T cells after dendritic cell vaccination. Sequencing used immunoSEQ multiplex PCR; TCRdb keeps in-frame clones, though not all of them. The sample has fewer than 95,000 clones; around 85% are singletons. The sample was blood, taken after dendritic cell vaccination. The receptors come from a human donor with glioblastoma. CDR3s leave out the opening cysteine and the closing phenylalanine or tryptophan. Only some rows state a clone size, as once, few, many or a class for expanded clones.

. | TRBJ2-5 | TRBV27 | ASSSNRGGASGSETQY
. | TRBJ1-1 | TRBV23-1 | ASRRTGRNTEAF
. | TRBJ1-1 | TRBV21-1 | ASPRDTEAF
few | TRBJ2-5 | TRBV27 | ASKAGGWIETQY
. | TRBJ1-5 | TRBV27 | ASSPYTIGAQPQH
. | TRBJ2-2 | TRBV7-6 | ASSSRTSGNTGELF
. | TRBJ2-1 | TRBV9 | ASSLPTQRGGVYEQF
. | TRBJ1-5 | TRBV27 | ASSLRESNQPQH
. | TRBJ2-1 | TRBV7-2 | ASSLARDLSNEQF
. | TRBJ1-4 | TRBV2 | ATTGTENEKLF
. | TRBJ2-1 | TRBV7-3 | ASSLRGGLANYNEQF
. | TRBJ2-1 | TRBV28 | ASSPNTASREYFYNEQF
. | TRBJ2-2 | TRBV25-1 | ASSEKGGVTGELF
. | TRBJ2-2 | TRBV9 | ASSGASGRPRYTGELF
. | TRBJ1-1 | TRBV2 | ASSGAPVNTEAF
few | TRBJ1-2 | TRBV5-4 | ASSLDMLYGYT
once | TRBJ1-6 | TRBV6-1 | ASSGRGQGGNNSPLH
once | TRBJ1-2 | TRBV5-6 | ASSFGQTYGYT
. | TRBJ2-7 | TRBV2 | ASRAGTAGDEQY
. | TRBJ2-7 | TRBV29-1 | SYRSRTGPDEQY
. | TRBJ1-2 | TRBV10-3 | AISESDRVPNGYT
. | TRBJ1-2 | TRBV2 | ASMKETGSYYGYT
. | TRBJ1-5 | TRBV15 | ATSREGAGNQPQH
. | TRBJ1-4 | TRBV28 | ASSSSHSPNEKLF
. | TRBJ1-4 | TRBV6-6 | ASSYDRYNEKLF
. | TRBJ2-1 | TRBV11-2 | ASSYREGRSYNEQF
. | TRBJ2-7 | TRBV2 | ARQTGTSGGAVYEQY
. | TRBJ2-1 | TRBV25-1 | ASSPFLAGINEQF
many | TRBJ2-5 | TRBV4-3 | ASSQDSGLAGDETQY
once | TRBJ2-5 | TRBV15 | ATSRSSGGQETQY
. | TRBJ1-2 | TRBV11-1 | ASSADRGLYGYT
. | TRBJ1-1 | TRBV4-2 | ASSQFGTGDTEAF
. | TRBJ2-3 | TRBV9 | ASSVGRGQVDTQY
. | TRBJ2-1 | TRBV7-3 | ASSRNIAGIGNEQF
. | TRBJ2-3 | TRBV7-3 | ASSLMGQTPDTQY